The 23 T cell receptor beta chains below come from one sample, sequenced in a study of shared clonotypes between healthy human individuals (TCRdb year 2020). Library preparation was by the immunoSEQ multiplex PCR assay. The table comes from immuneACCESS by way of TCRdb, which keeps in-frame sequences with V and J called. Part of the clones is missing from these tables; in studies checked, under half for an unresolved V gene and the rest for unknown reasons. Counted in this sample were under 1,100,000 clones; under 80% of them appeared once. About 1.5% of the sample is in the top ten clones. Input material: memory CD4+ T cells sorted from blood. The sample's cell subset or site label, in plain terms: CD45RA-negative fraction. These receptors came from a man aged 18 to 35 in good health.

This clone was recorded many times. The V call is TRBV5-6, the J call TRBJ1-2; TRBD1 is a possible D gene (6 bases). Trimming took 9 bases from V and 6 from J, leaving 21 bases between them. Germline V CDR1 and CDR2: SGHDT, YYEEEE. The length of the CDR3 is 14 residues. The CDR3 DNA reads as TGTGCCACTAGGGATTACAGGGTCTTCAATGGCTACACCTTC. Its protein is CATRDYRVFNGYTF.

The sample holds one count of this clone. This rearrangement joins TRBV7-9 to TRBJ2-6; TRBD1 matches 12 bases. CDR1 and CDR2 from the germline V gene are SEHNR and FQNEAQ (reference sequence). The CDR3 contains 18 residues. J gave up 3 bases and V 3 bases, and 6 bases lay outside the gene matches. The CDR3 region has the DNA TGTGCCAGCAGCTTGGGGACAGGGGGCGCTGGTGGGGCCAACGTCCTGACTTTC. This sequence encodes CASSLGTGGAGGANVLTF.

As for this clone: At one end the junction does not follow the germline gene, possibly because of a read error. V and J are TRBV2 and TRBJ2-7; the match to TRBD1 covers 7 bases. CDR3 length: 12 residues. The germline V gene has CDR1 SNHLY and CDR2 FYNNEI. As DNA, the CDR3 is TGTGCCAGCCGGCAGACAGGGTCTGGATTTCTCTTC. It translates to CASRQTGSGFLF.

J is TRBJ2-7 and V is TRBV6-6, with 8 nucleotides matching TRBD2. Germline CDR1 reads MNHNY; CDR2 reads SVGAGI (reference sequence). The length of the CDR3 is 15 residues. Unmatched junction bases numbered 12, after V lost 6 bases and J lost 5 bases. The CDR3 loop reads CASSRKAGETHEQYF. CDR3 nucleotide sequence: TGTGCCAGCAGCCGTAAAGCGGGAGAAACCCACGAGCAGTACTTC.

This clone showed up just a few times. CDR3 sequence: CASSGREIETQYF. The CDR3 region has the DNA TGTGCCAGCAGCGGGCGGGAGATCGAGACCCAGTACTTC. The chain combines TRBV5-4 with TRBJ2-5; 7 bases are a match to TRBD2. Germline assignment: CDR1 SGHNT and CDR2 YYREEE (reference sequence). The CDR3 contains 13 residues. With V trimmed by 4 bases and J by 5 bases, 5 bases remained unmatched.

The chain uses TRBV5-1 and TRBJ1-6; D possibly corresponds to TRBD1 (5 bases). Germline V CDR1 and CDR2: SGHRS, YFSETQ. The CDR3 runs 20 residues. Trimming stripped 0 bases from V and 0 bases from J, with 19 bases between. The chain's CDR3 is CASSLGRVGAKVSYNSPLHF. For the CDR3, the DNA is TGCGCCAGCAGCTTGGGACGGGTAGGGGCAAAGGTCTCCTATAATTCACCCCTCCACTTT.

The chain couples TRBV6-5 to TRBJ2-4; TRBD2 might be the D (7 bases). The V gene's germline CDR1 is MNHEY and CDR2 SVGAGI. The CDR3 totals 14 residues. V lost 6 bases and J lost 1, with 10 bases in between. CDR3 loop: CASRGGVAKNIQYF. In DNA form, the CDR3 reads TGTGCCAGCAGAGGGGGGGTGGCCAAAAACATTCAGTACTTC.

The J gene is TRBJ2-3, the V gene TRBV5-1; 7 nucleotides agree with TRBD1. V gave up 1 base and J gave up 5 bases; unmatched junction bases: 13. The CDR3 spans 17 residues. The germline gives CDR1 SGHRS, CDR2 YFSETQ. CDR3 DNA: TGCGCCAGCAGCTTGTCGGGGCCCCGGGACAGAGGAGATACGCAGTATTTT. Translated: CASSLSGPRDRGDTQYF.

The rearrangement uses TRBV6-4 and TRBJ2-7, with D possibly TRBD2 on 6 matching bases. V gave up 6 bases and J gave up 6 bases, with 18 bases separating them. The CDR3 runs to 14 residues. Germline V gene data show CDR1 as MRHNA and CDR2 as SNTAGT. The CDR3 DNA is TGTGCCAGCAGAGCCCAACACGGGACTGGCGAGCAGTACTTC. Encoded protein: CASRAQHGTGEQYF.

V is TRBV6-5 and J is TRBJ2-7; D is unresolved. The CDR3 is 14 residues long. V was trimmed by 5 bases and J by 0 bases, leaving 11 bases between them. From germline, CDR1 is MNHEY and CDR2 SVGAGI. CDR3 residues: CASSPRVNSYEQYF. CDR3 DNA sequence: TGTGCCAGCAGTCCCCGGGTGAACTCCTACGAGCAGTACTTC.

On this clone itself: A far larger clone is one base from this, pointing to a likely read error. This chain joins TRBV15 and TRBJ1-5, with a tentative D call TRBD1 (5 bases). Per the germline V gene, CDR1 is LNHNV and CDR2 is YYDKDF (reference sequence). Between the trimmed V and J ends, which lost 2 bases and 7 bases, there was a span of 9 bases. The CDR3 has 13 residues. In DNA, the CDR3 is TGTGCCACCAGCAGAACGACAGTCCAGCCCCAGCATTTT. Translated: CATSRTTVQPQHF.

The rearrangement links TRBV7-9 to TRBJ2-5; D remains unclear. The V end was cut by 2 bases, the J end by 5 bases, with 9 bases between. The germline CDR1 and CDR2 sequences are SEHNR and FQNEAQ (reference sequence). This CDR3 is built from 13 residues. The CDR3 sequence: CASSLSQAETQYF. CDR3 sequence (DNA): TGTGCCAGCAGCTTATCCCAGGCGGAGACCCAGTACTTC.

The V call is TRBV7-9, the J call TRBJ1-5, with D possibly being TRBD1 (5 bases). This CDR3 comprises 13 residues. Germline CDR1 is SEHNR and CDR2 is FQNEAQ (reference sequence). V dropped 3 bases and J dropped 5 bases, with 8 bases sitting between them. The CDR3 DNA is TGTGCCAGCAGCTTCACAGGAGATCAGCCCCAGCATTTT. Protein: CASSFTGDQPQHF.

This clone was observed once. V usage is TRBV5-1 and J usage is TRBJ2-7; D could derive from TRBD1 or TRBD2 (5 bases each). The CDR3 totals 13 residues. Germline CDR1 SGHRS, CDR2 YFSETQ. Between the trimmed V and J ends, which lost 9 bases and 3 bases, there was a span of 16 bases. This chain's CDR3 is CANGDGVLYEQYF. DNA of the CDR3: TGCGCCAACGGGGACGGCGTCCTCTACGAGCAGTACTTC.

The chain combines TRBV7-6 with TRBJ2-2; no definite D call. CDR1 and CDR2 from the germline V gene are SGHVS and FNYEAQ. With 5 bases removed from V and 0 bases from J, the gap between germline ends came to 10 bases. The CDR3 loop spans 15 amino acids. The CDR3 DNA is TGTGCCAGCAGCCCCATACCCTCGAACACCGGGGAGCTGTTTTTT. This sequence encodes CASSPIPSNTGELFF.

The gene calls are TRBV30 and TRBJ1-6; D remains unclear. V was shortened by 0 bases and J by 0 bases, with 9 bases between the two germline ends. CDR1 is GTSNPN and CDR2 is SVGIG in the germline V gene (reference sequence). The CDR3 has 16 residues. The CDR3 DNA sequence: TGTGCCTGGAGTGTATCCGGGAGCTCCTATAATTCACCCCTCCACTTT. It yields the protein CAWSVSGSSYNSPLHF.

This clone was seen more than once but under ten times. This chain links TRBV9 with TRBJ1-4, with 9 nucleotides matching TRBD1. The CDR3 extends over 15 amino acids. Germline trimming cut 4 bases from V and 8 bases from J; bases unmatched to any gene: 9. Germline CDR1 and CDR2: SGDLS and YYNGEE. The CDR3 region is CASSLTGGLREKLFF. DNA for the CDR3: TGTGCCAGCAGCCTTACAGGGGGCTTGAGGGAAAAACTGTTTTTT.

The CDR3 DNA is TGTGCCAGCAGCGTAGGGAGCTTAGTTGGCGAGCAGTACTTC. Encoded protein: CASSVGSLVGEQYF. The chain links TRBV9 to TRBJ2-7, with D hard to call. The germline gives CDR1 SGDLS, CDR2 YYNGEE. The CDR3 extends over 14 amino acids. Trimming stripped 0 bases from V and 6 bases from J, with 13 bases between.

The chain is built from TRBV5-4 and TRBJ1-3; 8 nucleotides line up with TRBD1. V lost 2 bases, J lost 0 bases, and 7 bases stayed unmatched. The germline V gene encodes CDR1 SGHNT and CDR2 YYREEE (reference sequence). The CDR3 has 17 residues. The CDR3 bases are TGTGCCAGCAGCTTCTTGGACAGGGTCTCCTCTGGAAACACCATATATTTT. Protein product: CASSFLDRVSSGNTIYF. Filled out from reference TRBV5-4 and TRBJ1-3, the complete variable domain reads ETGVTQSPTHLIKTRGQQVTLRCSSQSGHNTVSWYQQALGQGPQFIFQYYREEENGRGNFPPRFSGLQFPNYSSELNVNALELDDSALYLCASSFLDRVSSGNTIYFGEGSWLTVV.

J is TRBJ2-7 and V is TRBV7-2, with 10 bases fitting TRBD2. The V gene's germline CDR1 is SGHTA and CDR2 FQGNSA. The CDR3 spans 14 residues. The trim removed 5 bases at V and 6 bases at J, leaving 7 bases unmatched. CDR3 in DNA: TGTGCCAGCAGCCCTAGCGGGAGTTCCCCCGAGCAGTACTTC. It codes for CASSPSGSSPEQYF.

The chain links TRBV28 to TRBJ2-1; 12 positions agree with TRBD2. The CDR3 loop spans 14 amino acids. The junction had 1 base not matched to a gene; V was cut back by 6 bases and J by 4 bases. The germline gives CDR1 MDHEN, CDR2 SYDVKM. In DNA, the CDR3 is TGTGCCAGCAGCGGGACTAGCGGGTACAATGAGCAGTTCTTC. As protein: CASSGTSGYNEQFF.

This clone was seen only a few times. The chain employs TRBV4-2 and TRBJ2-5; 12 bases line up with TRBD2. J lost 5 bases, V lost 2 bases, and 3 bases had no gene match. CDR3 length: 15 amino acids. The V gene's germline CDR1 is LGHNA and CDR2 YNFKEQ. The CDR3: CASSQLAGGPETQYF. In nucleotides, the CDR3 is TGTGCCAGCAGCCAACTAGCGGGGGGGCCCGAGACCCAGTACTTC.

The CDR3 loop reads CASSFDRAGGYTF. The CDR3 DNA reads as TGTGCCAGCAGCTTCGACAGGGCGGGTGGCTACACCTTC. The chain uses TRBV5-6 and TRBJ1-2; TRBD1 aligns across 7 bases. The CDR3 totals 13 residues. The trim removed 2 bases at V and 7 bases at J, leaving 5 bases unmatched. The germline CDR1 and CDR2 sequences are SGHDT and YYEEEE.